This T cell receptor beta chain was obtained from a study of blood T cell repertoires in COVID-19. The CDR3 covers 16 residues. The germline V gene has CDR1 MNHEY and CDR2 SMNVEV (reference sequence). Trimming cost V 3 bases and J 4 bases; bases outside gene matches: 11. Using immunoSEQ multiplex PCR, the repertoire was profiled, and TCRdb retains in-frame clones only, with some absent. The repertoire holds about 290,000 clones, with 89% as singletons. The chain recombines TRBV27 with TRBJ1-1; 7 nucleotides align to TRBD1. This TCR was sampled from a woman aged 40-49 years who had recovered from COVID-19. The sample comprised peripheral blood. The CDR3 DNA is TGTGCCAGCAGTTTGGGGACAGACCTTAGGAGCACTGAAGCTTTCTTT. It specifies CASSLGTDLRSTEAFF.